The clone carrying this T cell receptor (beta chain) showed up just once. The data stem from a study of blood T cell repertoires in COVID-19. Study summary: The study drew acute and convalescent COVID-19 samples from the United States, Italy and Spain.

The germline CDR1 and CDR2 sequences are KGHSH and LQKENI. This CDR3 is built from 16 residues. Trimming cost V 3 bases and J 3 bases; bases outside gene matches: 8. Using immunoSEQ multiplex PCR, the repertoire was profiled, and TCRdb retains in-frame clones only, with some absent. The table lists about 200,000 clones, around 85% of them singletons. The receptor's source is a woman between 65 and 79 years old with acute or convalescent COVID-19. The chain joins TRBV18 to TRBJ2-7; 10 bases map to TRBD2. The sequenced sample was peripheral blood. The CDR3 reads CASSPSLAGVFYEQYF. Here the CDR3 DNA reads TGTGCCAGCTCACCGTCTCTAGCGGGAGTCTTCTACGAGCAGTACTTC.